The 24 T cell receptor beta chains below were found in one sample sequenced in a study of blood T cell repertoires in COVID-19. The repertoire was sequenced with immunoSEQ multiplex PCR; TCRdb's copy has only in-frame clones and lacks some. The sample records 240,000 or so clones, about 80% being singletons. The sequenced sample consisted of peripheral blood. These receptors all stem from a woman of 80 years or more with acute or convalescent COVID-19.

This clone was seen a single time. The genes are TRBV9 and TRBJ2-7, with a weak D call TRBD2 (7 bases). Germline CDR1 SGDLS, CDR2 YYNGEE. The CDR3 is 16 residues long. V shed 4 bases and J shed 5 bases, with 22 bases lying between them. The CDR3, as DNA: TGTGCCAGCAGCTCTTGGGAGGGGGGCATCGGTGACGAGCAGTACTTC. Its protein is CASSSWEGGIGDEQYF.

The CDR3 region has the DNA TGCGCCAGCAGCCTAGGGACTACCCGGTGGAGAAACAATGAGCAGTTCTTC. It is translated as CASSLGTTRWRNNEQFF. The V call is TRBV4-1, the J call TRBJ2-1; 7 bases are a match to TRBD2. V shed 4 bases and J 5 bases; nucleotides not matched to a gene: 14. Germline V lookup: CDR1 MGHRA, CDR2 YSYEKL. The CDR3 spans 17 residues.

This clone has just a few counts. The CDR3: CATSRPVGGLEKLFF. In DNA, the CDR3 is TGTGCCACCAGCAGACCAGTAGGGGGCCTTGAAAAACTGTTTTTT. The chain recombines TRBV15 with TRBJ1-4; 7 nucleotides match TRBD1. Per germline, CDR1 LNHNV and CDR2 YYDKDF (reference sequence). The CDR3 length is 15 residues. Trimming removed 2 bases from V and 7 bases from J; junction bases left unmatched: 7.

The CDR3 protein is CASSFRPWGQASNSPLHF. In nucleotides, the CDR3 is TGTGCCAGCAGCTTTAGACCGTGGGGACAGGCGTCAAATTCACCCCTCCACTTT. The chain recombines TRBV5-6 with TRBJ1-6; 8 nucleotides match TRBD1. CDR3 length equals 18 residues. Germline V CDR1 and CDR2: SGHDT, YYEEEE. V shed 2 bases, J shed 7 bases, and the junction held 14 bases outside the gene matches.

The rearrangement uses TRBV3-1 (or the pseudogene TRBV3-2) and TRBJ2-1, with 9 bases aligning to TRBD2. The germline V gene encodes CDR1 LGHDT and CDR2 YNNKEL (reference sequence). The CDR3 consists of 16 residues. With 7 bases clipped from V and 3 bases from J, the junction kept 10 bases outside the gene matches. CDR3 coding DNA: TGTGCCAGCAAAAGTCTCCTAGCGGGAATCTACAATGAGCAGTTCTTC. Amino acid sequence: CASKSLLAGIYNEQFF.

The CDR3 nucleotides are TGCGCCAGCAGCCAAGATACCCTGGGACAGGGTAATGGCTACACCTTC. Amino acid sequence: CASSQDTLGQGNGYTF. The chain couples TRBV4-3 to TRBJ1-2; 9 nucleotides agree with TRBD1. This CDR3 has 16 residues. Unmatched junction bases numbered 8, after V lost 0 bases and J lost 6 bases. From germline, CDR1 is LGHNA and CDR2 YSLEER.

With regard to this clone: The same CDR3 can be traced to other DNA sequences in this sample. V is TRBV9 and J is TRBJ1-3; 9 bases line up with TRBD1. The CDR3 extends over 14 amino acids. Per germline, CDR1 SGDLS and CDR2 YYNGEE. Trimming removed 4 bases from V and 4 bases from J; junction bases left unmatched: 3. CDR3 sequence reads: CASSSTGGGNTIYF. The CDR3 bases are TGTGCCAGCAGCTCGACAGGGGGAGGAAACACCATATATTTT.

The chain has TRBV11-1 and TRBJ2-2; the D is unclear. CDR3 length equals 16 residues. Trimming pared 0 bases from V and 0 bases from J, leaving 8 bases between. CDR1 and CDR2 from the germline V gene are SGHAT and FQDESV (reference sequence). This CDR3 reads CASSLAVVANTGELFF. The CDR3 nucleotides are TGTGCCAGCAGCTTAGCTGTGGTAGCGAACACCGGGGAGCTGTTTTTT. Complete variable domain (other parts from reference TRBV11-1 and TRBJ2-2): EAEVAQSPRYKITEKSQAVAFWCDPISGHATLYWYRQILGQGPELLVQFQDESVVDDSQLPKDRFSAERLKGVDSTLKIQPAELGDSAMYLCASSLAVVANTGELFFGEGSRLTVL.

The chain uses TRBV6-5 and TRBJ1-1, with a possible D match to TRBD1 (5 bases). V was clipped by 6 bases and J by 3 bases, with 14 bases between them. Germline CDR1 and CDR2: MNHEY and SVGAGI. The CDR3 runs to 14 residues. The CDR3, as DNA: TGTGCCAGCAGAGTTTGGGGCGCGGACACTGAAGCTTTCTTT. It codes for CASRVWGADTEAFF.

The chain uses TRBV7-3 and TRBJ2-2; 8 positions agree with TRBD2. The CDR3 contains 15 residues. V was pared by 8 bases and J by 1 base, with 6 bases of the junction left unmatched. The germline V gene has CDR1 SGHTA and CDR2 FQGTGA. The CDR3 DNA reads TGTGCCAGCTCTACTAGCGGAGTGAACACCGGGGAGCTGTTTTTT. It specifies CASSTSGVNTGELFF.

This clone was picked up a small number of times. This chain links TRBV6-5 with TRBJ1-2, with D uncertain. Trimming removed 10 bases from V and 8 bases from J, with 14 bases in between. The CDR3 totals 11 residues. CDR1 and CDR2 from the germline V gene are MNHEY and SVGAGI. The CDR3 nucleotides are TGTGCCACCGGGGTCCGATGGGGCTACACCTTC. Its protein product is CATGVRWGYTF.

The V and J genes are TRBV5-1 and TRBJ2-7; possibly TRBD2 for D (5 bases). Germline CDR1 and CDR2: SGHRS and YFSETQ. Trimming shortened V by 1 base and J by 8 bases, and 13 bases separated the two germline ends. There are 13 residues in the CDR3. CDR3 sequence reads: CASSLRDGMKQYF. The CDR3 nucleotides are TGCGCCAGCAGCTTGCGCGACGGGATGAAGCAGTACTTC.

The sample holds a few counts of this clone. This chain connects TRBV4-2 to TRBJ2-5; 10 nucleotides align to TRBD2. Germline CDR1 reads LGHNA; CDR2 reads YNFKEQ. The CDR3 runs to 15 residues. J lost 3 bases, V lost 4 bases, and 5 bases had no gene match. The CDR3 DNA sequence: TGTGCCAGCAGCCCTCGACTAGCGGGCGAAGAGACCCAGTACTTC. Protein: CASSPRLAGEETQYF.

In nucleotides, the CDR3 is TGCAGTGCTAGTGTTCAGGGAACTTTCTATGGCTACACCTTC. Its translation is CSASVQGTFYGYTF. The chain employs TRBV20-1 and TRBJ1-2, with D tentatively TRBD1 (5 bases). The V and J ends lost 3 bases and 4 bases respectively, with 15 bases between them. Looked up from germline, CDR1 is DFQATT and CDR2 is SNEGSKA (reference sequence). The CDR3 has 14 residues.

The chain has TRBV29-1 and TRBJ1-1, with D tentatively TRBD1 (5 bases). The CDR3 is made up of 11 amino acids. V was shortened by 7 bases and J by 8 bases, with 14 bases between the two germline ends. From germline, CDR1 is SQVTM and CDR2 ANQGSEA. DNA for the CDR3: TGCAGCGGGGCCGGGACTGTAGAAGCTTTCTTT. Translation gives CSGAGTVEAFF.

This rearrangement joins TRBV5-4 to TRBJ2-1, with 8 positions matching TRBD2. The CDR3 is made up of 16 amino acids. Germline V gene data show CDR1 as SGHNT and CDR2 as YYREEE (reference sequence). Germline trimming cut 4 bases from V and 7 bases from J; bases unmatched to any gene: 13. Here the CDR3 DNA reads TGTGCCAGCAGCCCCAGAGGAGGGACTAGGAGGAATGAGCAGTTCTTC. Translating gives CASSPRGGTRRNEQFF.

V usage is TRBV6-5 and J usage is TRBJ1-5; the D gene is possibly TRBD1 (5 bases). Germline V gives CDR1 MNHEY, CDR2 SVGAGI. The CDR3 totals 13 residues. The V and J ends lost 6 bases and 3 bases respectively, with 9 bases between them. The CDR3 region is CASRRQYNQPQHF. The CDR3, as DNA: TGTGCCAGCAGACGACAGTACAATCAGCCCCAGCATTTT.

As to this clone: This may stem from a read error, because a much larger clone lies one nucleotide away. The chain joins TRBV7-8 to TRBJ1-6; the D is unclear. The CDR3 has 11 amino acids. V was trimmed by 5 bases and J by 7 bases, leaving 3 bases between them. CDR1 is SGHVS, CDR2 FQNEAQ, per germline. In nucleotides, the CDR3 is TGTGCCAGCAGCCTAAATTCACCCCTCCACTTT. The encoded protein is CASSLNSPLHF.

This clone came up a few times. This chain links TRBV4-1 with TRBJ2-3; TRBD2 aligns across 10 bases. Germline CDR1 reads MGHRA; CDR2 reads YSYEKL. The CDR3 totals 18 residues. V lost 0 bases and J lost 9; bases outside the gene matches: 15. The CDR3 sequence is CASSQDTASGGAQKTQYF. The CDR3 bases are TGCGCCAGCAGCCAAGATACTGCTAGCGGGGGTGCACAGAAGACGCAGTATTTT.

The gene calls are TRBV19 and TRBJ1-4, with 7 bases lining up with TRBD1. Losses at the gene ends were 3 bases for V and 6 bases for J; bases not matched to a gene: 4. Germline CDR1 and CDR2: LNHDA and SQIVND (reference sequence). This CDR3 is 14 amino acids long. In DNA form, the CDR3 reads TGTGCCAGTAGTATTGACAGGGTCGATGAAAAACTGTTTTTT. Amino acids: CASSIDRVDEKLFF.

The chain employs TRBV5-1 and TRBJ2-3; D unclear. The CDR3 length is 14 residues. Trimming removed 4 bases from V and 0 bases from J, with 9 bases in between. CDR1 SGHRS and CDR2 YFSETQ come from the germline V gene. CDR3 residues: CASSTATSTDTQYF. In DNA form, the CDR3 reads TGCGCCAGCAGCACCGCGACTAGCACAGATACGCAGTATTTT.

The chain couples TRBV6-5 to TRBJ2-2; TRBD2 aligns across 9 bases. CDR3 length: 16 residues. Germline V CDR1 and CDR2: MNHEY, SVGAGI. After removal of 0 bases from V and 6 bases from J, the junction contained 5 bases not matched to a gene. The CDR3 nucleotides read TGTGCCAGCAGTTACTCGATTTCTAGCGGGGCCGGGGAGCTGTTTTTT. It specifies CASSYSISSGAGELFF.

This clone was seen once. Here the CDR3 DNA reads TGTGCCAGCAGCGTAGTGACTAGCGGGAACACAGATACGCAGTATTTT. Translation: CASSVVTSGNTDTQYF. The chain carries TRBV9 and TRBJ2-3; 11 bases map to TRBD2. V lost 0 bases and J lost 2; bases outside the gene matches: 2. This CDR3 has 16 amino acids. Germline CDR1 reads SGDLS; CDR2 reads YYNGEE.

The chain recombines TRBV5-1 with TRBJ1-4; D not resolved. Trimming pared 1 base from V and 0 bases from J, leaving 4 bases between. The CDR3 has 14 amino acids. The germline gives CDR1 SGHRS, CDR2 YFSETQ. The CDR3 DNA follows: TGCGCCAGCAGCTTGCAGGCAACTAATGAAAAACTGTTTTTT. Translating gives CASSLQATNEKLFF.